These 23 T cell receptor beta chains came from one sample sequenced in a study of blood T cells in healthy people across ages. With a J-beta primer mix and a sample-barcoded 5' primer, a second PCR ran about 7 to 12 cycles. TCRdb passed the 5' RACE reads through MiXCR, listing each CDR3 protein once. Counted here are 800,000 or so distinct CDR3 sequences, 35% to 50% occurring once; the ten biggest clones make up over 15%. Sample: blood. These TCRs come from a man at least 80 years old in good health.

In its sample, this clonotype was seen once. The chain combines TRBV4-3 with TRBJ2-1; no firm D call. Trimming stripped 1 base from V and 0 bases from J, with 10 bases between. The germline V gene encodes CDR1 LGHNA and CDR2 YSLEER. This CDR3 contains 16 residues. In DNA form, the CDR3 reads TGCGCCAGCAGCCAAGGATGTACAGCCTCCTACAATGAGCAGTTCTTC. Its protein is CASSQGCTASYNEQFF.

This chain connects TRBV28 to TRBJ2-7; D may match TRBD1 or TRBD2 (5 bases each). Germline CDR1 MDHEN, CDR2 SYDVKM. Trimming took 0 bases from V and 7 from J, leaving 19 bases between them. The CDR3 covers 16 residues. CDR3 region: CASSLWGDLIVREQYF. DNA for the CDR3: TGTGCCAGCAGTTTATGGGGGGACCTCATAGTCCGGGAGCAGTACTTC.

The V and J genes are TRBV20-1 and TRBJ2-7; D perhaps matches TRBD2 (6 bases). This CDR3 is 14 amino acids long. Trimming removed 5 bases from V and 0 bases from J, with 14 bases in between. Germline V gene sequence: CDR1 DFQATT, CDR2 SNEGSKA (reference sequence). Written as DNA, the CDR3 is TGCAGTGCTCGGGACTCCATCCCCTCCTACGAGCAGTACTTC. Protein product: CSARDSIPSYEQYF.

V is TRBV20-1 and J is TRBJ2-1; TRBD2 agrees at 10 bases. This CDR3 region has 15 residues. V lost 8 bases and J lost 2; bases outside the gene matches: 9. CDR1 and CDR2 from the germline V gene are DFQATT and SNEGSKA (reference sequence). This CDR3 reads CSHTKAGGTYNEQFF. The CDR3 bases are TGCAGTCACACAAAAGCGGGAGGGACCTACAATGAGCAGTTCTTC.

This clonotype was observed a handful of times. The chain has TRBV9 and TRBJ2-7; 14 nucleotides agree with TRBD2. V lost 4 bases, J lost 2 bases, and 11 bases stayed unmatched. This CDR3 has 18 amino acids. The germline V gene encodes CDR1 SGDLS and CDR2 YYNGEE. CDR3 residues: CASSLGLAGVGQAYEQYF. Written as DNA, the CDR3 is TGTGCCAGCAGCCTGGGACTAGCGGGAGTAGGTCAGGCCTACGAGCAGTACTTC. Looking up the rest from reference TRBV9 and TRBJ2-7 gives the full variable domain: DSGVTQTPKHLITATGQRVTLRCSPRSGDLSVYWYQQSLDQGLQFLIQYYNGEERAKGNILERFSAQQFPDLHSELNLSSLELGDSALYFCASSLGLAGVGQAYEQYFGPGTRLTVT.

Worth noting for this clonotype: This could be a read error, since a much larger clone is one nucleotide away. The V and J genes are TRBV11-2 and TRBJ2-4, with 8 bases that match TRBD2. V shed 2 bases, J shed 9 bases, and the junction held 27 bases outside the gene matches. CDR3 length: 21 amino acids. The germline CDR1 and CDR2 sequences are SGHAT and FQNNGV. CDR3 sequence (DNA): TGTGCCAGCAGCTTATGGCAGGCCCCCGGGGCAGTAGCGGGGCATGGAAGCATTCAGTACTTC. Amino acid sequence: CASSLWQAPGAVAGHGSIQYF.

The genes are TRBV20-1 and TRBJ2-5, with 9 bases matching TRBD1. There are 14 residues in the CDR3. Germline CDR1 and CDR2: DFQATT and SNEGSKA (reference sequence). The junction had 11 bases not matched to a gene; V was cut back by 5 bases and J by 7 bases. CDR3: CSALGGQGLGTQYF. The CDR3 DNA sequence: TGCAGTGCTTTAGGGGGACAGGGACTCGGGACCCAGTACTTC.

The gene calls are TRBV11-3 and TRBJ1-1, with a tentative D call TRBD1 (5 bases). CDR1 is SGHNT, CDR2 YENEEA, per germline. Trimming stripped 5 bases from V and 8 bases from J, with 15 bases between. This CDR3 spans 13 amino acids. The CDR3 loop is CASSVTGSVEAFF. The CDR3 nucleotides are TGTGCCAGCAGCGTAACAGGCAGCGTGGAAGCTTTCTTT.

The chain carries TRBV12-3 or TRBV12-4 and TRBJ2-5; the match to TRBD2 covers 8 bases. V was pared by 7 bases and J by 4 bases, with 5 bases of the junction left unmatched. This CDR3 contains 13 residues. Here the CDR3 DNA reads TGTGCCAGCACCTTCGGGGGGGGAGAGACCCAGTACTTC. It translates to CASTFGGGETQYF.

This clonotype was found a few times. The chain joins TRBV6-1 to TRBJ1-6, with TRBD1 matching over 8 bases. V lost 7 bases and J lost 2; bases outside the gene matches: 16. CDR3 length: 19 amino acids. The germline V gene encodes CDR1 MNHNS and CDR2 SASEGT. CDR3 coding DNA: TGTGCCAGCACTCAGGGGGAGGGACAGGACGGAACCTATAATTCACCCCTCCACTTT. Translated: CASTQGEGQDGTYNSPLHF.

This clonotype has more than one count but fewer than ten. V and J are TRBV4-1 and TRBJ2-3; D is unresolved. Germline-derived CDR1 and CDR2 are MGHRA and YSYEKL. The CDR3 consists of 13 residues. Deletions cut 3 bases from V and 4 bases from J, with 8 bases between. As DNA, the CDR3 is TGCGCCAGCAGCCATCAGAACGCAGATACGCAGTATTTT. This sequence encodes CASSHQNADTQYF.

V is TRBV27 and J is TRBJ2-2; no reliable D call. Germline V gene sequence: CDR1 MNHEY, CDR2 SMNVEV (reference sequence). The CDR3 has 16 residues. The ends were cut back, 1 base at V and 1 base at J, with 10 bases in the middle. As DNA, the CDR3 is TGTGCCAGCAGTTTATGGCCCGTGGGGAACACCGGGGAGCTGTTTTTT. Protein: CASSLWPVGNTGELFF.

In its sample, this clonotype was seen a few times. V and J are TRBV29-1 and TRBJ2-1; 9 nucleotides align to TRBD2. The CDR3 loop spans 14 amino acids. Losses at the gene ends were 4 bases for V and 6 bases for J; bases not matched to a gene: 7. Germline CDR1 SQVTM, CDR2 ANQGSEA. The CDR3: CSVAGGRGANEQFF. For the CDR3, the DNA is TGCAGCGTTGCGGGCGGGAGGGGGGCCAATGAGCAGTTCTTC.

This clonotype was recorded a few times. This rearrangement joins TRBV7-2 to TRBJ1-1; 7 bases agree with TRBD1. With V trimmed by 5 bases and J by 0 bases, 9 bases remained unmatched. This CDR3 region has 16 residues. Germline CDR1 is SGHTA and CDR2 is FQGNSA. This CDR3 is CASSRRTGSMNTEAFF. The CDR3 DNA is TGTGCCAGCAGCCGTCGGACAGGCTCCATGAACACTGAAGCTTTCTTT.

This chain uses TRBV12-3 or TRBV12-4 with TRBJ2-7; D is tentatively TRBD1 or TRBD2 (6 bases each). The CDR3 has 14 amino acids. Trimming took off 6 bases at V and 3 bases at J, with 15 bases between the two ends. The CDR3 region is CASSSAGTSYEQYF. The CDR3 nucleotides are TGTGCCAGCAGCTCCGCGGGGACAAGCTACGAGCAGTACTTC.

V is TRBV20-1 and J is TRBJ2-3; D possibly corresponds to TRBD2 (5 bases). Germline V gene lookup returns CDR1 DFQATT and CDR2 SNEGSKA (reference sequence). This CDR3 has 14 residues. V gave up 6 bases and J gave up 6 bases, with 19 bases separating them. The DNA for the CDR3 is TGCAGTGCCACTCTTGGGAGTGTGGAGGATACGCAGTATTTT. Translating gives CSATLGSVEDTQYF.

The chain employs TRBV18 and TRBJ1-5; possibly TRBD1 for D (5 bases). V was trimmed by 5 bases and J by 4 bases, leaving 21 bases between them. The CDR3 is 17 residues long. Germline V lookup: CDR1 KGHSH, CDR2 LQKENI. The CDR3 loop reads CASSSSPGRARNQPQHF. The CDR3 region has the DNA TGTGCCAGCTCATCCTCCCCGGGACGGGCGCGTAATCAGCCCCAGCATTTT. The full variable domain, completed using reference TRBV18 and TRBJ1-5, is NAGVMQNPRHLVRRRGQEARLRCSPMKGHSHVYWYRQLPEEGLKFMVYLQKENIIDESGMPKERFSAEFPKEGPSILRIQQVVRGDSAAYFCASSSSPGRARNQPQHFGDGTRLSIL.

This sequence joins TRBV29-1 and TRBJ2-2; D is unresolved. Trimming shortened V by 4 bases and J by 7 bases, and 13 bases separated the two germline ends. Germline V gene sequence: CDR1 SQVTM, CDR2 ANQGSEA. The CDR3 totals 13 residues. CDR3 residues: CSVVRTTNGELFF. The CDR3 DNA sequence: TGCAGCGTTGTAAGGACCACGAACGGGGAGCTGTTTTTT.

Only a few counts were recorded for this clonotype. This chain uses TRBV11-3 with TRBJ2-7, with 16 bases identical to TRBD2. There are 16 residues in the CDR3. J was trimmed by 7 bases and V by 3 bases; bases with no gene match: 6. The V gene's germline CDR1 is SGHNT and CDR2 YENEEA. CDR3 loop: CASSFGTSGRVGEQYF. Here the CDR3 DNA reads TGTGCCAGCAGCTTCGGGACTAGCGGGAGGGTAGGGGAGCAGTACTTC.

This chain connects TRBV25-1 to TRBJ1-2; 9 bases map to TRBD1. The ends lost 1 base at V and 6 bases at J; junction bases unmatched: 3. The CDR3 is 14 amino acids. The V gene's germline CDR1 is MGHDK and CDR2 SYGVNS. DNA of the CDR3: TGTGCCAGCAGTGAATTGAACAGGGGGCATGGCTACACCTTC. Translating it yields CASSELNRGHGYTF.

This clonotype was seen once. This chain links TRBV20-1 with TRBJ2-7, with a possible D match to TRBD1 (5 bases). The J call may not be correct, given that the DNA end is closer to TRBJ2-4. The CDR3 is 16 residues long. The germline V gene has CDR1 DFQATT and CDR2 SNEGSKA (reference sequence). The chain's CDR3 is CSAPTPGQWSKNIQYF. CDR3 in DNA: TGCAGTGCCCCCACCCCAGGGCAATGGAGCAAAAACATTCAGTACTTC.

A single count supports this clonotype. V and J are TRBV10-3 and TRBJ1-2; D remains ambiguous. CDR3 length: 15 residues. CDR1 ENHRY and CDR2 SYGVKD come from the germline V gene. V was pared by 0 bases and J by 6 bases, with 14 bases between. The CDR3 nucleotides are TGTGCCATCAGTGAGTCACGTATTGGCACGCATGGCTACACCTTC. It translates to CAISESRIGTHGYTF.

This chain uses TRBV24-1 with TRBJ2-1; TRBD2 matches at 8 bases. The last part of the DNA fits TRBJ2-7 better; the J call may be wrong. Germline assignment: CDR1 KGHDR and CDR2 SFDVKD. The CDR3 runs to 17 residues. In DNA form, the CDR3 reads TGTGCCACCAGTGACCAGACTAGCGTAAGCTCCTACAATGAGCAGTACTTC. As protein: CATSDQTSVSSYNEQYF.